Sequencing of this T cell receptor (beta chain) was carried out in a study of OX40 agonist ivuxolimab in advanced cancers. In the study overall: Ivuxolimab, which targeted the costimulatory receptor OX40 (CD134), was an agonistic, fully human IgG2 monoclonal antibody. Of the roughly 51 dose-escalation patients, hepatocellular carcinoma was present in about 20, melanoma in approximately 15, renal cell carcinoma in 9 and head and neck cancer in 9. Partial responses occurred in three dose-escalation patients, of whom one had hepatocellular carcinoma and two had cutaneous melanoma. A male proportion of roughly 80% and a mean age of approximately 58 years, ranging from 23 to 79, were recorded for the dose-escalation cohort. Prior anti-PD-1, anti-PD-L1 or anti-CTLA-4 therapy was permitted, and roughly two fifths of dose-escalation patients had received checkpoint inhibitors. Intravenous ivuxolimab was administered to patients every 2 weeks at six dose levels: 0.01, 0.1, 0.3, 1.5, 3 and 10 mg/kg. The paper covers the monotherapy dose-escalation part of the phase I ivuxolimab trial, which included N = 52 patients. Peripheral TCRbeta sequencing was intended to test whether TCR sequence diversity was altered and clonal T-cell expansion was caused by ivuxolimab.

Study-wide conclusions, independent of this receptor: Partial responders in the 0.1-3.0 mg/kg groups had among the lowest normalized peripheral clonal expansion, especially among CD8+ T cells. Clonal expansion of both CD4+ and CD8+ blood T cells was observed from baseline to week 6 at doses 0.1 to 3.0 mg/kg. Low levels of normalized T-cell clonal expansion were also shown by some nonresponding patients. The antigen specificity of the peripheral T cells that underwent clonal expansion was not determined. After ivuxolimab, CD8+ T cells had more expanded clones than CD4+ T cells on average.

The trial excluded patients who had a history of autoimmune disease or who were on systemic immunosuppression. Peripheral blood for TCR sequencing was collected from all dose cohorts at baseline, on cycle 4 day 1, and on cycle 7 day 1. The samples were taken from a phase I, first-in-human, multicenter, open-label dose-escalation trial of ivuxolimab. Adults with locally advanced or metastatic head and neck squamous cell, hepatocellular, melanoma or renal cell carcinoma were enrolled in the trial. Before TCR sequencing, CD4+ T cells and CD8+ T cells were sorted from peripheral blood as separate populations. For sequencing of the TCRbeta CDR3 region, genomic DNA was extracted from the sorted cells. The immunoSEQ Assay was used to sequence the TCRbeta CDR3 regions. TCRdb carries this immuneACCESS record with in-frame sequences only. Its versions omit some clonotypes, under half of them owing to an unresolved V gene in the studies checked, with the rest unexplained. For this sample the table gives around 34,000 clones, of which about 88% were detected only once. Over 40% of the sample lies in the top ten.

Details on this clone: The target of this receptor is not known. Base quality data are lacking; no much larger clone is found one base away.

The germline V gene specifies SGHVS as CDR1 and FQNEAQ as CDR2. V is trimmed back by 5 bases and J by 5 bases, and the junction contains 11 bases that no gene match accounts for. The CDR3 sequence holds 18 residues, the cysteine and phenylalanine included. CDR3 DNA only is kept here, 54 bases in frame from base 1. This specimen consisted of CD4+ or CD8+ T cells sorted from blood, obtained in a trial of the OX40 agonist ivuxolimab. The sequence derives from an adult with an advanced solid tumor such as melanoma, head and neck, liver or kidney cancer. The chain joins TRBV7-8 to TRBJ2-1; 14 bases in the middle match TRBD2. CDR3 protein: CASSTRRLAGGLNNEQFF. The sequenced DNA: TGTGCCAGCAGCACCCGAAGACTAGCGGGGGGGCTAAACAATGAGCAGTTCTTC.